This TCR beta chain was sequenced in a study of blood T cell repertoires in COVID-19. Method: immunoSEQ multiplex PCR; TCRdb's copy keeps in-frame clones and lacks some. Of some 180,000 clones listed, more than 75% are singletons. V was trimmed by 1 base and J by 8 bases, leaving 12 bases between them. CDR3 length: 13 amino acids. Germline CDR1 is SGDLS and CDR2 is YYNGEE. The sequencing input was peripheral blood. This clonotype was obtained from a woman in her forties or fifties with active or convalescent COVID-19. The chain is built from TRBV9 and TRBJ1-2; no firm D call. The DNA for the CDR3 is TGTGCCAGCAGCGTACAGTCCGGCGGCGGCTACACCTTC. It encodes CASSVQSGGGYTF.